Following are 5 T cell receptor beta chains from one sample sequenced in a study of cytomegalovirus exposure and HLA in healthy donors. Primers included in the PCR were 60 Vbeta and 13 Jbeta primers. The data were produced by immunoSEQ multiplex PCR, yet TCRdb's version contains in-frame clones alone and is incomplete. Altogether approximately 120,000 clones are present, 65% to 75% being singletons, with the ten largest covering 4% to 4.5%. The sequenced sample consisted of PBMCs. These receptor sequences come from a woman aged 45-59 years in good health and CMV-seropositive.

The V call is TRBV5-1, the J call TRBJ1-4; a possible D gene is TRBD1 (6 bases). Germline lookup yields CDR1 SGHRS and CDR2 YFSETQ. The CDR3 runs to 16 residues. V was shortened by 4 bases and J by 4 bases, with 17 bases between the two germline ends. CDR3 sequence reads: CASSETGTNDNEKLFF. CDR3 sequence (DNA): TGCGCCAGCAGCGAAACAGGGACAAACGATAATGAAAAACTGTTTTTT. The full variable domain, in which reference TRBV5-1 and TRBJ1-4 provide the parts outside the CDR3, is KAGVTQTPRYLIKTRGQQVTLSCSPISGHRSVSWYQQTPGQGLQFLFEYFSETQRNKGNFPGRFSGRQFSNSRSEMNVSTLELGDSALYLCASSETGTNDNEKLFFGSGTQLSVL.

The rearrangement uses TRBV7-2 and TRBJ2-3, with a tentative D call TRBD2 (5 bases). CDR1 is SGHTA and CDR2 is FQGNSA in the germline V gene. Trimming removed 5 bases at V and 5 bases at J, with 20 bases between. The CDR3 has 16 residues. In DNA form, the CDR3 reads TGTGCCAGCAGCCCCGCCGAGGGAGTATTTCGAGATACGCAGTATTTT. This codes for CASSPAEGVFRDTQYF.

The chain is built from TRBV2 and TRBJ2-2; the D is unclear. Germline V lookup: CDR1 SNHLY, CDR2 FYNNEI. The V gene lost 6 bases and the J gene lost 3 bases, with 14 bases spanning the gap. CDR3 size: 15 residues. The CDR3 is CASRAHQQDTGELFF. The CDR3 DNA reads TGTGCCAGCAGGGCTCACCAGCAGGACACCGGGGAGCTGTTTTTT.

Only one count was recorded for this clone. The rearrangement uses TRBV9 and TRBJ2-1; 15 bases agree with TRBD2. V shed 3 bases, J shed 4 bases, and the junction held 5 bases outside the gene matches. The CDR3 spans 17 residues. Germline lookup yields CDR1 SGDLS and CDR2 YYNGEE. CDR3 in DNA: TGTGCCAGCAGCGAGGGACTAGCGGGGGGTCTTTACAATGAGCAGTTCTTC. Translating gives CASSEGLAGGLYNEQFF.

The chain recombines TRBV7-2 with TRBJ2-1; 7 bases line up with TRBD1. The germline V gene has CDR1 SGHTA and CDR2 FQGNSA. The CDR3 runs 16 residues. V lost 7 bases, J lost 6 bases, and 15 bases stayed unmatched. The CDR3 spells CASTPWRGTVSNEQFF. For the CDR3, the DNA is TGTGCCAGCACCCCCTGGAGAGGGACAGTTTCCAATGAGCAGTTCTTC.